The entry below describes one T cell receptor beta chain. J gave up 2 bases and V 4 bases, and 4 bases lay outside the gene matches. The CDR3 spans 16 residues. CDR1 and CDR2 (germline): SGHRS, YFSETQ. As processed by the authors: Amplification with reference gene primers provided the estimates of nucleated cell counts. Repertoires were generated with immunoSEQ multiplex PCR, while TCRdb's copy carries only in-frame clones and drops some. From that table come the V and J calls and clone size; the DNA was used to work out D and trimming. The data hold about 84,000 clones, with about 80% observed a single time. This specimen comes from a study of blood T cell repertoires in COVID-19. Overall study context: Donors in the United States, Italy and Spain gave samples during acute or convalescent COVID-19. PBMCs, B-cell-depleted T cells, or T cells provided the cDNA or gDNA that made up the material.

This chain links TRBV5-1 with TRBJ2-1; 12 positions agree with TRBD2. The receptor was isolated from a man between 50 and 59 years old with active or convalescent COVID-19. Input material: peripheral blood. The CDR3 protein is CASSTRLAGAYNEQFF. The DNA of the CDR3 is TGCGCCAGCAGCACCCGACTAGCGGGGGCCTACAATGAGCAGTTCTTC.